This T cell receptor beta chain was retrieved from a study of graft-versus-host responses after intestinal transplantation. Study-level background: Once they had received anti-thymocyte globulin induction, all recipients took tacrolimus and steroids for two to three years.

About this clone itself: Its antigen is as yet unknown.

The V gene's germline CDR1 is MNHEY and CDR2 SMNVEV (reference sequence). V was pared by 6 bases and J by 4 bases, with 13 bases between. The CDR3 runs to 15 residues. Measured with immunoSEQ multiplex PCR; TCRdb has only the in-frame clones, and not every one. Among some 130,000 clones listed, roughly 95% were seen once. Broader study findings: Researchers found GvH clones in recipient marrow, and some showed up first in ileum or blood.

The specimen comprised unstimulated CD8+ T cells sorted from spleen or lymph node cells, sampled before intestinal transplant. The chain carries TRBV27 and TRBJ1-6, with D maybe TRBD1 (5 bases). This TCR was recovered from a human donor who received an intestinal transplant. As DNA, the CDR3 is TGTGCCAGCAGCTCAACGGGACGGTATAATTCACCCCTCCACTTT. This sequence encodes CASSSTGRYNSPLHF.